This T cell receptor beta chain was sequenced during a study of Graves' ophthalmopathy and Graves' hyperthyroidism. CDR3 regions of TCR beta were amplified from RNA transcripts. Amplification began with first-round RT-PCR using HTBI primers, then second-round multiplex PCR was performed. TCRdb re-derived calls from the multiplex PCR reads in MiXCR, one entry per CDR3 protein. This table holds approximately 540,000 distinct CDR3 sequences, 35% to 40% found once. This clonotype appeared many times. There are 15 residues in the CDR3. Germline loops: CDR1 LNHDA, CDR2 SQIVND (reference sequence). V shed 4 bases, J shed 2 bases, and the junction held 3 bases outside the gene matches.

The clonotype was recovered from an adult man with Graves' hyperthyroidism. The gene calls are TRBV19 and TRBJ1-2, with 11 bases identical to TRBD1. Sequenced: peripheral blood or thyroid tissue (not recorded which). The CDR3 coding sequence is TGTGCCAGTAGTAGGCGGACAGGGGGCAACTATGGCTACACCTTC. Translation: CASSRRTGGNYGYTF.